This is a list of T cell receptor beta chains from one sample in a study of regulatory T cells in long-lasting Graves disease. TCRdb analysed the multiplex PCR reads with MiXCR anew, one entry per CDR3 protein. The data contain hundreds of thousands of distinct CDR3 sequences, approximately 13% of them singletons. These data also formed part of another study, on T cells in Graves' hyperthyroidism and ophthalmopathy.

The source material was peripheral blood mononuclear cells (PBMCs), sampled at new diagnosis, from a patient treated with antithyroid drugs. Receptors originate from a man aged 25-45 years with Graves disease. CDR3s include the opening cysteine and the closing phenylalanine or tryptophan. Each record gives: clone size, J gene, V gene, D gene, CDR3 DNA, CDR3 protein. A D gene is named only where the DNA matches it firmly. For some rows the clone size is stated as once, few or many, or as a class when expanded; others skip it.

>many|TRBJ2-7|TRBV5-1|NA
TGCGCCAGCAGCCCAGGTGGAGGCGGCCTGGAGCAGTACTTC
CASSPGGGGLEQYF
>many|TRBJ2-3|TRBV7-9|TRBD1
TGTGCCAGCAGTCAGGACAGGGAGGCGCAGTATTTT
CASSQDREAQYF
>few|TRBJ2-2|TRBV5-1|NA
TGCGCCAGCAGCATCTGGTCGAACACCGGGGAGCTGTTTTTT
CASSIWSNTGELFF
>many|TRBJ1-4|TRBV6-5|NA
TGTGCCAGCAGTTACTCGTCAGGGACCAATGAAAAACTGTTTTTT
CASSYSSGTNEKLFF
>few|TRBJ1-2|TRBV19|NA
TGTGCCAGTAGTATAGATGCAAATAACTATGGCTACACCTTC
CASSIDANNYGYTF
>many|TRBJ2-7|TRBV2|TRBD1
TGTGCCAGCAGTGGACAGGGCACAACGCAGTACTTC
CASSGQGTTQYF
>many|TRBJ1-5|TRBV18|NA
TGTGCCAGCTCACCCTCCCCTGGTCAGCCCCAGCATTTT
CASSPSPGQPQHF
>few|TRBJ2-3|TRBV6-2/TRBV6-3|NA
TGTGCCAGCAGTGACCCGGGAAAGCGGACAGATACGCAGTATTTT
CASSDPGKRTDTQYF
>once|TRBJ2-4|TRBV18|TRBD1
TGTGCCAGCTCATCCTCCAGGGGGAGCAAAAACATTCAGTACTTC
CASSSSRGSKNIQYF
>few|TRBJ2-1|TRBV6-1|NA
TGTGCCAGCAGTCACCGGGCCGAAGGGGGAAATGAGCAGTTCTTC
CASSHRAEGGNEQFF
>few|TRBJ2-1|TRBV5-1|NA
TGCGCCAGCAGCTTGGAATACACAGACCCAACCTACGAGCAGTTCTTC
CASSLEYTDPTYEQFF
>many|TRBJ2-5|TRBV27|NA
TGTGCCAGCAGCGTAGACGAGGTGGAGACCCAGTACTTC
CASSVDEVETQYF
>many|TRBJ2-2|TRBV7-7|TRBD2
TGTGCTAGCAGCCCCGGGACTAGCGGGAGGGCCGGGGAGCTGTTTTTT
CASSPGTSGRAGELFF
>many|TRBJ2-1|TRBV28|NA
TGTGCCAGCGTTATAGGGGGAGGGCTCCACAATGAGCAGTTCTTC
CASVIGGGLHNEQFF
>NA|TRBJ2-2|TRBV9|TRBD2
TGTGCCAGCAGCGTAGGCGCGGGAGGGCTAGGTACCGGGGAGCTGTTTTTT
CASSVGAGGLGTGELFF
>NA|TRBJ2-1|TRBV28|NA
TGTGCCAGCAGTTTCCGCTTTGGGGCGCTTAATGAGCAGTTCTTC
CASSFRFGALNEQFF
>many|TRBJ2-3|TRBV7-2|TRBD2
TGTGCCAGCAGGGGTAGCGGGGCTAGCACAGATACGCAGTATTTT
CASRGSGASTDTQYF
>few|TRBJ2-1|TRBV7-8|TRBD2
TGTGCCAGCAGGCTCTCTTCGGGACGGACTCCAACCAGCGGGAGGAATAATGAGCAGTTCTTC
CASRLSSGRTPTSGRNNEQFF
>many|TRBJ1-4|TRBV6-1|NA
TGTGCCAGCAGTCCCGGACGGCTGACGGAAAAACTGTTTTTT
CASSPGRLTEKLFF
>many|TRBJ2-7|TRBV28|NA
TGTGCCAGCAGTTTTCTTGAGGAGCAGTACTTC
CASSFLEEQYF
>few|TRBJ1-2|TRBV24-1|NA
TGTGCCACCAGTGATTCGTCTTGGGGACGGAGCTATGGCTACACCTTC
CATSDSSWGRSYGYTF
>many|TRBJ1-5|TRBV7-8|NA
TGTGCCAGCAGCCGAGCCCGACAGGACTATAGCAATCAGCCCCAGCATTTT
CASSRARQDYSNQPQHF
>few|TRBJ1-1|TRBV6-2/TRBV6-3|NA
TGTGCCAGCAGGCTGACAGGGAACACTGAAGCTTTCTTT
CASRLTGNTEAFF
>many|TRBJ1-2|TRBV28|NA
TGTGCCAGCAGTTTTAGGAATGGCTACACCTTC
CASSFRNGYTF
>NA|TRBJ1-3|TRBV6-5|NA
TGTGCCAGCAGTTACACAATGCAGTCGGCTTTTGGAAACACCGTATATTTT
CASSYTMQSAFGNTVYF